This TCR beta chain was documented in a study of OX40 agonist ivuxolimab in advanced cancers. With regard to the full study: Ivuxolimab was a fully human IgG2 agonistic monoclonal antibody targeting the costimulatory receptor OX40 (CD134). Intravenous ivuxolimab was administered to patients every 2 weeks at six dose levels: 0.01, 0.1, 0.3, 1.5, 3 and 10 mg/kg. Among the 50 to 55 dose-escalation patients, roughly 20 had hepatocellular carcinoma, about 15 melanoma, 9 renal cell carcinoma and 9 head and neck cancer. In the dose-escalation cohort, 82.7% of patients were male, and the mean age was approximately 55 years, with a range of 23 to 79. Patients were allowed to have had prior anti-PD-1, anti-PD-L1 or anti-CTLA-4 therapy, and around 43% of the dose-escalation patients had been treated with checkpoint inhibitors. Three dose-escalation patients achieved partial responses, one with hepatocellular carcinoma and two with cutaneous melanoma. Peripheral TCRbeta sequencing was intended to test whether TCR sequence diversity was altered and clonal T-cell expansion was caused by ivuxolimab. The paper describes the monotherapy dose-escalation part (N = 52 patients) of the phase I trial of ivuxolimab. Results and caveats for the whole study, not just this receptor: The antigen specificity of the peripheral T cells that underwent clonal expansion was not determined. After ivuxolimab, CD8+ T cells had more expanded clones than CD4+ T cells on average. Low levels of normalized T-cell clonal expansion were also seen in some patients who did not respond. In the 0.1-3.0 mg/kg groups, partial responders had among the lowest normalized peripheral clonal expansion, particularly in CD8+ T cells. At doses of 0.1 to 3.0 mg/kg, clonal expansion of both CD4+ and CD8+ T cells in blood was seen between baseline and week 6.

Genomic DNA was extracted from sorted cells for sequencing of the TCRbeta CDR3 region. The immunoSEQ Assay was used to sequence the TCRbeta CDR3 regions. This immuneACCESS table, as held by TCRdb, lists in-frame sequences with V and J called but not all clones. Of the missing ones, under half trace to an unresolved V gene in checked studies; the others have no known cause. In all, the sample holds around 80,000 clones, and around 87% of those were seen once. The top ten clones comprise 0.8% to 1% of the sample. Remarks on this clone: Its antigen is still unknown. Base qualities are missing; no much larger clone stands one base away.

CDR1 and CDR2 (SGHTA, FQGNSA) derive from the germline V gene. The V end loses 5 bases and the J end loses 3 bases, and a stretch of 14 bases separates them. The CDR3 numbers 14 residues from cysteine through phenylalanine. Left in the record is the CDR3 DNA by itself, 42 bases read in frame from the first base. The trial excluded patients who had a history of autoimmune disease or who were on systemic immunosuppression. Peripheral blood for TCR sequencing was collected from all dose cohorts at baseline, on cycle 4 day 1, and on cycle 7 day 1. Samples were obtained from an open-label, multicenter, first-in-human phase I dose-escalation trial of ivuxolimab. Adults with locally advanced or metastatic head and neck squamous cell, hepatocellular, melanoma or renal cell carcinoma were enrolled in the trial. Before TCR sequencing, CD4+ T cells and CD8+ T cells from peripheral blood were sorted into separate populations.

The chain couples TRBV7-2 to TRBJ2-7; matching of 5 bases hints at TRBD2 as the D gene. The starting material was CD4+ or CD8+ T cells sorted from blood, obtained in a trial of the OX40 agonist ivuxolimab. The receptor's source is an adult with an advanced solid tumor such as melanoma, head and neck, liver or kidney cancer. The CDR3 has the sequence CASSPGYGGYEQYF. The nucleotide sequence reads as follows: TGTGCCAGCAGCCCGGGTTATGGAGGCTACGAGCAGTACTTC.